This T cell receptor (beta chain) was documented in a study of T-cell reconstitution after alpha-beta-depleted transplantation in children. Study conclusions and caveats: One year post-transplant, T-cell counts and diversity were largely derived from T cells produced anew. By about two months after transplant, alpha-beta T cells reportedly arose from several hundred graft clones that had expanded. From surviving recipient T cells and thymic progenitors came the high day-60 TCRbeta diversity observed in some patients.

A remark on this clonotype: Its antigen is unknown.

This CDR3 has 15 residues. Germline V gene sequence: CDR1 SEHNR, CDR2 FQNEAQ (reference sequence). V lost 4 bases to trimming and J lost 2 bases; unmatched junction nucleotides: 6. Molecular barcoding with unique molecular identifiers was used for the TCRbeta library. Via MiXCR, TCRdb re-called the PCR reads, giving one row per CDR3 protein. The sample includes roughly 280,000 distinct CDR3 sequences, under 14% of them seen just once. The rearrangement uses TRBV7-9 and TRBJ2-3; 7 bases map to TRBD2. Sequenced material: peripheral blood, taken 180 days after TCRalphabeta/CD19-depleted stem cell transplant. This receptor was obtained from a male patient between 2 and 10 years old who had a stem cell transplant for chronic granulomatous disease, so the T cells may come from the graft donor. The CDR3 region has the DNA TGTGCCAGCAGCTGGGTGGCGGGAGTCACAGATACGCAGTATTTT. It translates to CASSWVAGVTDTQYF.